The sequence of this T cell receptor (beta chain) was determined in a study of OX40 agonist ivuxolimab in advanced cancers. At the level of the study: At doses from 0.01 to 10 mg/kg, patients were given intravenous ivuxolimab every 2 weeks. Patients undergoing dose escalation presented with hepatocellular carcinoma, melanoma, renal cell or head and neck cancer.

Produced via immunoSEQ multiplex PCR; TCRdb's table is partial and in-frame only. The profile shows roughly 13,000 clones, roughly 80% of them singletons. V shed 5 bases, J shed 8 bases, and the junction held 19 bases outside the gene matches. The germline V gene encodes CDR1 MNHEY and CDR2 SMNVEV (reference sequence). This CDR3 region has 17 residues. By sample share, this clone is medium-sized. The genes are TRBV27 and TRBJ1-1, with TRBD1 matching over 8 bases. The sequencing here drew on CD4+ or CD8+ T cells sorted from blood, taken in a trial of the OX40 agonist ivuxolimab. The source is an adult with an advanced solid tumor such as melanoma, head and neck, liver or kidney cancer. DNA for the CDR3: TGTGCCAGCAGTCCTGAATCCGGGACAGGTCACCGAAGGGAAGCTTTCTTT. It codes for CASSPESGTGHRREAFF.